The 6 T cell receptor beta chains below all came from one sample that was sequenced in a study of lymphopenia after photon versus proton radiotherapy. Produced via immunoSEQ multiplex PCR; TCRdb's table is partial and in-frame only. The data show roughly 14,000 clones, 82% seen once. The material sequenced was peripheral blood, taken from a patient treated with photon-based radiotherapy. Receptors originate from a man in his fifties with gastric cancer.

The rearrangement links TRBV11-3 to TRBJ1-1; D is undetermined. The CDR3 totals 14 residues. Looked up from germline, CDR1 is SGHNT and CDR2 is YENEEA. V was clipped by 1 base and J by 1 base, with 7 bases between them. DNA of the CDR3: TGTGCCAGCAGCTTAGCCTCAGAGAACACTGAAGCTTTCTTT. Its protein is CASSLASENTEAFF.

The chain recombines TRBV19 with TRBJ2-2; 8 bases align to TRBD2. The V segment lost 5 bases and the J segment 1 base; nucleotides outside the gene matches: 6. This CDR3 is 16 amino acids long. Looked up from germline, CDR1 is LNHDA and CDR2 is SQIVND (reference sequence). CDR3 in amino acids: CASSPASGWNTGELFF. The CDR3 DNA sequence: TGTGCCAGTAGTCCGGCTAGCGGGTGGAACACCGGGGAGCTGTTTTTT.

V is TRBV2 and J is TRBJ2-3, with D tentatively TRBD2 (5 bases). Trimming pared 4 bases from V and 0 bases from J, leaving 14 bases between. From germline, CDR1 is SNHLY and CDR2 FYNNEI. The CDR3 is made up of 16 amino acids. CDR3 amino acids: CASSASDWTSTDTQYF. The CDR3 DNA is TGTGCCAGCAGTGCTAGTGACTGGACTAGCACAGATACGCAGTATTTT.

This chain links TRBV9 with TRBJ2-2; perhaps TRBD2 as D (6 bases). V dropped 7 bases and J dropped 5 bases, with 6 bases sitting between them. The germline CDR1 and CDR2 sequences are SGDLS and YYNGEE. The length of the CDR3 is 11 residues. CDR3 nucleotides: TGTGCCAGCGGGGGGACCGGGGAGCTGTTTTTT. This translates into CASGGTGELFF.

The genes are TRBV9 and TRBJ2-2; TRBD2 might be the D (6 bases). Trimming removed 3 bases at V and 7 bases at J, with 16 bases between. The CDR3 sequence is 15 residues long. Germline V gene lookup returns CDR1 SGDLS and CDR2 YYNGEE. CDR3 DNA sequence: TGTGCCAGCAGCGCTCCGGGGAGGTTAATCGGGGAGCTGTTTTTT. Translating it yields CASSAPGRLIGELFF.

The rearrangement links TRBV4-1 to TRBJ2-3; D is unresolved. Deletions cut 5 bases from V and 2 bases from J, with 8 bases between. This CDR3 comprises 13 residues. Per germline, CDR1 MGHRA and CDR2 YSYEKL. CDR3 DNA sequence: TGCGCCAGCAGCTCTGAGAACACAGATACGCAGTATTTT. It is translated as CASSSENTDTQYF.